The rows below give T cell receptor beta chains drawn from one sample of a study of OX40 agonist ivuxolimab in advanced cancers. Sequencing used immunoSEQ multiplex PCR; TCRdb keeps in-frame clones, though not all of them. This table holds some 94,000 clones, approximately 95% found once. The starting material was CD4+ or CD8+ T cells sorted from blood, obtained in a trial of the OX40 agonist ivuxolimab. The receptors here all came from an adult with an advanced solid tumor such as melanoma, head and neck, liver or kidney cancer. Both conserved end residues are part of each CDR3. The D gene is left open where the match is weak.

V gene	J gene	D gene	CDR3 protein
TRBV19	TRBJ2-2	.	CASSIIGPGELFF
TRBV7-6	TRBJ1-1	.	CASSLAGEVEGAFF
TRBV2	TRBJ1-5	.	CASTYSAVGNQPQHF
TRBV7-9	TRBJ2-2	.	CASSWGGTGELFF
TRBV7-9	TRBJ2-7	TRBD1	CASSSRDSYEQYF
TRBV19	TRBJ2-2	.	CASSMDLSNTGELFF
TRBV28	TRBJ1-2	.	CASSPPPDGDYGYTF
TRBV4-3	TRBJ2-1	.	CASSQDTAYNEQFF
TRBV6-5	TRBJ2-7	TRBD1	CASTRDRVDFEQYF
TRBV13	TRBJ2-1	TRBD2	CASSSPVMPRGIEGDSSYNEQFF
TRBV6-5	TRBJ1-1	.	CASSYSGGITEAFF
TRBV27	TRBJ2-7	.	CASSLSNSYEQYF
TRBV7-9	TRBJ2-1	TRBD2	CASSLIAGGSMNEQFF
TRBV4-1	TRBJ2-7	.	CASSQEFLADEQYF
TRBV4-1	TRBJ2-1	TRBD2	CASSQETSVTSSYNEQFF
TRBV29-1	TRBJ2-2	.	CSVEQGSGELFF
TRBV7-9	TRBJ2-1	TRBD1	CASSQGEYPNEQFF
TRBV6-6	TRBJ2-4	.	CASSYAEDIQYF
TRBV27	TRBJ1-2	TRBD1	CASSLTGVYGYTF
TRBV11-2	TRBJ1-1	.	CASSLGRNTEAFF
TRBV7-9	TRBJ2-7	TRBD1	CASSPTGGSYEQYF
TRBV27	TRBJ2-7	TRBD2	CASSSGLASYEQYF